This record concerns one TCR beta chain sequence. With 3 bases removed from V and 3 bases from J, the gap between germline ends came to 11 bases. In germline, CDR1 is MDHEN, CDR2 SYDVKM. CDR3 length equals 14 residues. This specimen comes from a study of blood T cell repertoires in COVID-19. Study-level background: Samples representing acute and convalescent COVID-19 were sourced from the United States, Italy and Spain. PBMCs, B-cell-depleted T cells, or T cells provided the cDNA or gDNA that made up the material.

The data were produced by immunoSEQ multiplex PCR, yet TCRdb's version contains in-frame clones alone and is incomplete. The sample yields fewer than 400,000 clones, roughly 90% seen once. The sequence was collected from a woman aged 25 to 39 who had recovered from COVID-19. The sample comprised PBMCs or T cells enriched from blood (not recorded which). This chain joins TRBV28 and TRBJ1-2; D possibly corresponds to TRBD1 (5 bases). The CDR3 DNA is TGTGCCAGCAGTTTCTTGACGGGGGACTATGGCTACACCTTC. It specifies CASSFLTGDYGYTF.